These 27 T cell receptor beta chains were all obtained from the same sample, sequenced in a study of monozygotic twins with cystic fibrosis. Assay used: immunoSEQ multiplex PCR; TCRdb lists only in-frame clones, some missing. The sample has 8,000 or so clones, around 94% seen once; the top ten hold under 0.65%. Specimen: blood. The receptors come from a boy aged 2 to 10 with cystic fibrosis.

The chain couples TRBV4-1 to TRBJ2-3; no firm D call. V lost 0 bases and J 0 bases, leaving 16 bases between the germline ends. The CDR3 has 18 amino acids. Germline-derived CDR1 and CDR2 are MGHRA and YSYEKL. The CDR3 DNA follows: TGCGCCAGCAGCCAAGACCTCTCTCGCGGAACTAGCACAGATACGCAGTATTTT. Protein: CASSQDLSRGTSTDTQYF.

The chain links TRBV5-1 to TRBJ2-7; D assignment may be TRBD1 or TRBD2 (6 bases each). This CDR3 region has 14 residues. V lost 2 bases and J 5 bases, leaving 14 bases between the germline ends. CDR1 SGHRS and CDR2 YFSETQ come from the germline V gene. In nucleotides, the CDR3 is TGCGCCAGCAGCTTACAAAGGGGGGTCGACGAGCAGTACTTC. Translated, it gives CASSLQRGVDEQYF. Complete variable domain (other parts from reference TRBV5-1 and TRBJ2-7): KAGVTQTPRYLIKTRGQQVTLSCSPISGHRSVSWYQQTPGQGLQFLFEYFSETQRNKGNFPGRFSGRQFSNSRSEMNVSTLELGDSALYLCASSLQRGVDEQYFGPGTRLTVT.

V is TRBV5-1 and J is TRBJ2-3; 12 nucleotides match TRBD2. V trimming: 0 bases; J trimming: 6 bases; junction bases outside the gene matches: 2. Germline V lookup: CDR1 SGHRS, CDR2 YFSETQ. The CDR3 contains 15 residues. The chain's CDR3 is CASSLATSGGDTQYF. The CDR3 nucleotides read TGCGCCAGCAGCTTGGCAACTAGCGGGGGGGATACGCAGTATTTT.

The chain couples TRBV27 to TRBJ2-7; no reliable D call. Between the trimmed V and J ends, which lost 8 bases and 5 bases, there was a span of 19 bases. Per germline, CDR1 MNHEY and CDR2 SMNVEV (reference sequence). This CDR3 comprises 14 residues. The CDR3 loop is CASSGKGRWNEQYF. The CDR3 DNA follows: TGTGCCAGCTCCGGAAAGGGTCGATGGAACGAGCAGTACTTC.

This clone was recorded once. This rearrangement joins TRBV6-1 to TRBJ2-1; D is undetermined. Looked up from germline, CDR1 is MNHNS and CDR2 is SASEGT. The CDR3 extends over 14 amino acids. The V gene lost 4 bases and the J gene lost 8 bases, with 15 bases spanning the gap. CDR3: CASSAVETWDEQFF. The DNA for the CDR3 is TGTGCCAGCAGTGCGGTTGAAACTTGGGATGAGCAGTTCTTC.

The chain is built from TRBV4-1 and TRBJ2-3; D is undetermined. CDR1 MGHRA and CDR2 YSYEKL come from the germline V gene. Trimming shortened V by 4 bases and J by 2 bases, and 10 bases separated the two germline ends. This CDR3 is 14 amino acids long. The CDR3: CASSPDQNTDTQYF. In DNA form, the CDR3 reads TGCGCCAGCAGCCCCGACCAGAACACAGATACGCAGTATTTT.

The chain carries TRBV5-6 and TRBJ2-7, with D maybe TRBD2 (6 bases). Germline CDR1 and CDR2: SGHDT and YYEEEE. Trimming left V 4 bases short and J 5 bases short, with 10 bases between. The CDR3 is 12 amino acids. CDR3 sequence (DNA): TGTGCCAGCAGCCGGGCGGGGAACGAGCAGTACTTC. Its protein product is CASSRAGNEQYF.

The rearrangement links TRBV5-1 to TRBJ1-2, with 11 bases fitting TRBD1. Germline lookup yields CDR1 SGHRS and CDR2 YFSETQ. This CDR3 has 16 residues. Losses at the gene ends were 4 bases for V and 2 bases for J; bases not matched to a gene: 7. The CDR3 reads CASSPGTGGKNYGYTF. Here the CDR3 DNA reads TGCGCCAGCAGCCCAGGGACAGGGGGAAAGAACTATGGCTACACCTTC.

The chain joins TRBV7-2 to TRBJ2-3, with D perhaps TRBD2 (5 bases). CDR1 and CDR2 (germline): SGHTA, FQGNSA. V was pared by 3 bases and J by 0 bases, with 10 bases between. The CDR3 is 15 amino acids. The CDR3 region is CTSSFSAVSTDTQYF. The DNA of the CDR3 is TGTACCAGCAGCTTTAGCGCCGTAAGCACAGATACGCAGTATTTT.

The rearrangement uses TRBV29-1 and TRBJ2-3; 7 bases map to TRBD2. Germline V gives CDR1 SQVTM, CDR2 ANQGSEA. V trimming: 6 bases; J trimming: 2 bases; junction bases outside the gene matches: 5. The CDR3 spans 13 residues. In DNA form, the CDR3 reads TGCAGCGTGAGCGGGGCCATCACAGATACGCAGTATTTT. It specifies CSVSGAITDTQYF.

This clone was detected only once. This CDR3 is CSVVPHGLSSYEQYF. CDR3 bases: TGCAGCGTTGTCCCCCACGGACTGAGCTCCTACGAGCAGTACTTC. The V call is TRBV29-1, the J call TRBJ2-7; D might be TRBD2 (5 bases). Trimming shortened V by 4 bases and J by 0 bases, and 16 bases separated the two germline ends. Germline CDR1 is SQVTM and CDR2 is ANQGSEA. The CDR3 loop spans 15 amino acids.

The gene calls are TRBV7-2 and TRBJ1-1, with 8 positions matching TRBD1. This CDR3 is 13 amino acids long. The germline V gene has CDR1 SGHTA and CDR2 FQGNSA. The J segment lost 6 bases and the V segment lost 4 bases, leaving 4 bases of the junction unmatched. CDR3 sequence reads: CASSYTRGPEAFF. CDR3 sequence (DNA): TGTGCCAGCAGCTACACCAGGGGGCCTGAAGCTTTCTTT.

This CDR3 reads CASSQDLRGLGNTEAFF. In DNA form, the CDR3 reads TGCGCCAGCAGCCAAGACCTCAGGGGATTAGGAAACACTGAAGCTTTCTTT. The chain has TRBV4-3 and TRBJ1-1; tentative D call: TRBD1 (6 bases). Trimming removed 0 bases at V and 2 bases at J, with 16 bases between. Germline V CDR1 and CDR2: LGHNA, YSLEER. The CDR3 has 17 residues.

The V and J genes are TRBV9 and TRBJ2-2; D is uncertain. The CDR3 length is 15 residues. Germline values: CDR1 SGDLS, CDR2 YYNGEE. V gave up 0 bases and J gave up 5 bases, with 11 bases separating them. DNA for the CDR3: TGTGCCAGCAGCGTAGTAGGTCAGGTTACCGGGGAGCTGTTTTTT. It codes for CASSVVGQVTGELFF.

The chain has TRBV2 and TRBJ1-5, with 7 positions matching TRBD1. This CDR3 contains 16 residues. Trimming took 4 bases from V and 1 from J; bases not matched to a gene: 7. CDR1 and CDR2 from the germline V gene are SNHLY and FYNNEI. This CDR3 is CASSGLLQGSNQPQHF. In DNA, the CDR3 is TGTGCCAGCAGTGGATTGTTACAGGGGAGCAATCAGCCCCAGCATTTT.

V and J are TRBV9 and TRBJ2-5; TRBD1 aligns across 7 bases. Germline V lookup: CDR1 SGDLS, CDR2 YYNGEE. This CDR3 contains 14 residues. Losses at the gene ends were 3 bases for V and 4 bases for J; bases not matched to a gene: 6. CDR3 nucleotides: TGTGCCAGCAGCGGCCACAAGGGGGCAGAGACCCAGTACTTC. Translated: CASSGHKGAETQYF.

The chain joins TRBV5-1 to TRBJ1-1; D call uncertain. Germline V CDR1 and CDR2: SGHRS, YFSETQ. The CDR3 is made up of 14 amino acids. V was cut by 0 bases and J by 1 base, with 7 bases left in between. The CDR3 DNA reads TGCGCCAGCAGCTTGGAGCCGACGAACACTGAAGCTTTCTTT. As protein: CASSLEPTNTEAFF.

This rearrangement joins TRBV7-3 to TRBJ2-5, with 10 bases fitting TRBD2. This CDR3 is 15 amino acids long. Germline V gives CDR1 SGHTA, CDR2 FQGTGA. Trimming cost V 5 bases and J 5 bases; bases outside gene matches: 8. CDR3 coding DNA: TGTGCCAGCAGCGGCAGCGGGGGGGAACTGGAGACCCAGTACTTC. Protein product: CASSGSGGELETQYF.

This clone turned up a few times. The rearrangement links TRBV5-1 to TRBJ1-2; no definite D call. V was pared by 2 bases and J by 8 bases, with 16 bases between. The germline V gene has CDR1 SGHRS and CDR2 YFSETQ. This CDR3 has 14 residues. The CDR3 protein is CASSLSREREGYTF. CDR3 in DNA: TGCGCCAGCAGCTTAAGCCGGGAGCGGGAGGGCTACACCTTC.

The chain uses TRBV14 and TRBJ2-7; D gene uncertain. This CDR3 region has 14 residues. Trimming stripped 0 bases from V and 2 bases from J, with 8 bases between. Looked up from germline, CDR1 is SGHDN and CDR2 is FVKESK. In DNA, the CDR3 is TGTGCCAGCAGCCAAGATTTCCCGCCCTACGAGCAGTACTTC. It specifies CASSQDFPPYEQYF.

CDR3 loop: CASSEESSGANVLTF. The DNA of the CDR3 is TGTGCCAGCAGTGAAGAGAGTTCAGGGGCCAACGTCCTGACTTTC. This rearrangement joins TRBV6-1 to TRBJ2-6; no definite D call. Germline V gene lookup returns CDR1 MNHNS and CDR2 SASEGT. Between the trimmed V and J ends, which lost 1 base and 4 bases, there was a span of 8 bases. The CDR3 contains 15 residues.

This chain's CDR3 is CASSRGLEGEKLFF. As DNA, the CDR3 is TGTGCCAGCAGCCGGGGACTCGAGGGGGAAAAACTGTTTTTT. J is TRBJ1-4 and V is TRBV6-5; a possible D gene is TRBD1 (5 bases). V lost 6 bases and J lost 8, with 16 bases in between. Germline loops: CDR1 MNHEY, CDR2 SVGAGI. This CDR3 spans 14 amino acids.

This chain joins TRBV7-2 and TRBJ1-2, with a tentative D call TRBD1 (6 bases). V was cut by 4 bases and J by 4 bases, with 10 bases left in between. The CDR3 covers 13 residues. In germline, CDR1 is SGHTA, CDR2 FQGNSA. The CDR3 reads CASSWGQIYGYTF. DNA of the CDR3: TGTGCCAGCAGCTGGGGACAAATCTATGGCTACACCTTC.

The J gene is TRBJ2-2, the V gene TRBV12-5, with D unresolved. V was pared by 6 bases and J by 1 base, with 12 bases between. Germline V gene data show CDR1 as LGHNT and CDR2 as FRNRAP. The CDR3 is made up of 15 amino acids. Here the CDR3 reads CASGPPRENTGELFF. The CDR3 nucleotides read TGTGCTAGTGGCCCACCCCGAGAGAACACCGGGGAGCTGTTTTTT.

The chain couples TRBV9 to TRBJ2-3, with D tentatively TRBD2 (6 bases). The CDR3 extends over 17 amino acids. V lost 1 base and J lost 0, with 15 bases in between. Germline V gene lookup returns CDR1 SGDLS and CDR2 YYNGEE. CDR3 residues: CASSVFGGSSSTDTQYF. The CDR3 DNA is TGTGCCAGCAGCGTATTCGGGGGTTCTTCTAGCACAGATACGCAGTATTTT.

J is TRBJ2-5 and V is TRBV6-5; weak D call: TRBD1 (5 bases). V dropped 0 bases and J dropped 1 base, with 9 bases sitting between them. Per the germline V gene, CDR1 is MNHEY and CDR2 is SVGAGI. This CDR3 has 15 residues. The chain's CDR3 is CASSYSMDTQETQYF. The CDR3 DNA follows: TGTGCCAGCAGTTACTCGATGGACACCCAAGAGACCCAGTACTTC.

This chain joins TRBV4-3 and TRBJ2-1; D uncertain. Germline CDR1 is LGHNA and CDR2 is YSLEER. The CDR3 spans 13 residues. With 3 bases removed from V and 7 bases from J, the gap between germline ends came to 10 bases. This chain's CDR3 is CASSQNSWNEQFF. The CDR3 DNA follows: TGCGCCAGCAGCCAGAATAGCTGGAATGAGCAGTTCTTC.